This entry lists 2 T cell receptor beta chains sequenced from one sample in a study of blood T cell repertoires in COVID-19. The protocol was immunoSEQ multiplex PCR, while the TCRdb copy is restricted to in-frame clones and leaves out a portion. There are about 290,000 clones in the sample; approximately 86% occur only once, and around 4% lies in the top ten. The material sequenced was peripheral blood. The receptors were sampled from a woman aged 45-59 years with active or convalescent COVID-19.

V is TRBV6-5 and J is TRBJ2-2, with 10 positions matching TRBD2. J was trimmed by 9 bases and V by 0 bases; bases with no gene match: 7. Per germline, CDR1 MNHEY and CDR2 SVGAGI. The CDR3 totals 16 residues. CDR3 sequence reads: CASSYSISSGSRELFF. The CDR3, as DNA: TGTGCCAGCAGTTACTCGATATCTAGCGGGAGTCGGGAGCTGTTTTTT.

The chain uses TRBV10-2 and TRBJ1-1, with D uncertain. This CDR3 region has 13 residues. Germline CDR1 reads WSHSY; CDR2 reads SAAADI. V was trimmed by 6 bases and J by 7 bases, leaving 15 bases between them. The CDR3 loop is CASRTLKIGEAFF. In nucleotides, the CDR3 is TGCGCCAGCAGAACACTAAAAATAGGTGAAGCTTTCTTT.